This TCR beta chain was sequenced in a study of blood T cell repertoires in COVID-19. Overall study context: The study drew acute and convalescent COVID-19 samples from the United States, Italy and Spain. T cells, B-cell-depleted T cells, or PBMCs provided the cDNA or gDNA that served as material.

In the authors' workflow: By means of reference gene primer amplification, nucleated cell counts were estimated. TCRdb keeps only in-frame clones here, not all; method: immunoSEQ multiplex PCR. The D gene and trimming were derived from the DNA, and the V and J assignments and clone size from that table. The sample includes over 80,000 clones, approximately 91% of them seen just once. Germline loops: CDR1 SGHVS, CDR2 FNYEAQ. This CDR3 contains 17 residues. V was cut by 5 bases and J by 3 bases, with 19 bases left in between. The J gene is TRBJ2-2, the V gene TRBV7-6, with D possibly matching TRBD2 (7 bases). The specimen was peripheral blood. The source of this sequence is a man in his sixties or seventies with acute or convalescent COVID-19. CDR3 sequence (DNA): TGTGCCAGCAGCACCAAAGGGGGAGGGTCCTACACCGGGGAGCTGTTTTTT. Translation: CASSTKGGGSYTGELFF.